These 15 T cell receptor beta chains were sequenced from one sample in a study of regulatory T cells in long-lasting Graves disease. Arm-PCR of CDR3 regions with iRepertoire HTBI primers generated TCR beta libraries. TCRdb re-called the multiplex PCR reads through MiXCR, storing one row per CDR3 protein. The data hold around 480,000 distinct CDR3 sequences, with around 15% observed a single time. The time point was: newly diagnosed GD, antithyroid drugs for less than 3 months. RNA extracted from PBMCs served as the sequencing template. The same sample was also used in a study of T cells in Graves' hyperthyroidism and ophthalmopathy.

Sequencing was performed on peripheral blood mononuclear cells (PBMCs), taken at new diagnosis, from a patient treated with antithyroid drugs. These TCRs come from a man aged 35 to 55 with Graves disease.

The chain combines TRBV5-4 with TRBJ2-7; 9 bases line up with TRBD1. This CDR3 is built from 14 residues. Germline CDR1 and CDR2: SGHNT and YYREEE (reference sequence). V was clipped by 5 bases and J by 6 bases; unmatched bases: 9. In DNA form, the CDR3 reads TGTGCCAGCAGTGGGACAGGGAGTTGGGGCGAGCAGTACTTC. Translated, it gives CASSGTGSWGEQYF.

Worth noting for this clonotype: A read error may account for a junction end that differs from germline. V and J are TRBV19 and TRBJ2-3; TRBD2 matches 7 bases. This CDR3 is built from 14 residues. Germline assignment: CDR1 LNHDA and CDR2 SQIVND (reference sequence). DNA for the CDR3: TGTGCCAGTAGTGCTAGCGGATTTACAGATATGCAGTATTTT. Translating gives CASSASGFTDMQYF.

The V and J genes are TRBV6-1 and TRBJ2-1; tentatively, D is TRBD2 (6 bases). The V gene's germline CDR1 is MNHNS and CDR2 SASEGT. Trimming took 7 bases from V and 2 from J, leaving 9 bases between them. The CDR3 consists of 13 residues. The CDR3 loop is CASKASAYNEQFF. CDR3 sequence (DNA): TGTGCCAGCAAGGCTAGCGCCTACAATGAGCAGTTCTTC.

This clonotype appeared a few times. In DNA, the CDR3 is TGTGCCAGCAGAAGGACAGGGTTCCAAGAGACCCAGTACTTC. It encodes CASRRTGFQETQYF. J is TRBJ2-5 and V is TRBV27, with TRBD1 matching 8 bases. The V and J ends lost 6 bases and 1 base, in that order; junction bases with no gene match: 4. The CDR3 consists of 14 residues. From germline, CDR1 is MNHEY and CDR2 SMNVEV (reference sequence).

This clonotype has a count of ten or more. The chain uses TRBV3-1 and TRBJ2-2, with no clear D. Trimming took 2 bases from V and 5 from J, leaving 9 bases between them. The CDR3 contains 14 residues. Germline CDR1 and CDR2: LGHDT and YNNKEL (reference sequence). CDR3 region: CASSQQGKTGELFF. In DNA form, the CDR3 reads TGTGCCAGCAGCCAACAAGGGAAAACCGGGGAGCTGTTTTTT.

The chain couples TRBV2 to TRBJ1-3; no definite D call. The germline gives CDR1 SNHLY, CDR2 FYNNEI. Trimming shortened V by 8 bases and J by 1 base, and 12 bases separated the two germline ends. This CDR3 contains 14 residues. This CDR3 is CASGYKASGNTIYF. The CDR3 nucleotides read TGTGCCAGCGGATACAAGGCATCTGGAAACACCATATATTTT.

In this sample, this clonotype turned up many times. This chain joins TRBV5-5 and TRBJ2-3, with TRBD2 matching over 8 bases. CDR1 and CDR2 (germline): SGHKS, YYEKEE (reference sequence). CDR3 length equals 17 residues. V dropped 1 base and J dropped 3; count of bases not matched to a gene: 10. The CDR3 DNA is TGTGCCAGCAGCTTGTCCTCGGGTAGCGGGAAAACAGATACGCAGTATTTT. It encodes CASSLSSGSGKTDTQYF.

In this sample, this clonotype turned up a few times. This sequence joins TRBV28 and TRBJ1-5, with 9 bases matching TRBD1. The CDR3 is 16 residues long. V dropped 7 bases and J dropped 2; count of bases not matched to a gene: 9. In germline, CDR1 is MDHEN, CDR2 SYDVKM. CDR3 nucleotide sequence: TGTGCCAGCACCACGGGACAGGGTTTCCGCAATCAGCCCCAGCATTTT. It codes for CASTTGQGFRNQPQHF.

The chain recombines TRBV28 with TRBJ2-1, with TRBD2 identical over 8 bases. CDR1 MDHEN and CDR2 SYDVKM come from the germline V gene. The CDR3 is 13 amino acids. Trimming cost V 6 bases and J 10 bases; bases outside gene matches: 8. The CDR3 DNA reads TGTGCCAGCAGCCCAGCGGGAGTAGGGGAGCAGTTCTTC. Translated, it gives CASSPAGVGEQFF.

This clonotype has ten or more counts. CDR3 sequence reads: CASSLESTGELFF. As DNA, the CDR3 is TGTGCCAGCAGCTTAGAATCGACCGGGGAGCTGTTTTTT. The chain employs TRBV11-2 and TRBJ2-2; D remains unclear. The CDR3 runs to 13 residues. CDR1 is SGHAT and CDR2 is FQNNGV in the germline V gene. The V and J ends lost 0 bases and 5 bases respectively, with 4 bases between them.

This clonotype turned up a few times. The chain has TRBV7-2 and TRBJ2-3, with D perhaps matching TRBD2 (6 bases). Germline V CDR1 and CDR2: SGHTA, FQGNSA. The CDR3 has 15 amino acids. V lost 5 bases and J 1 base, leaving 13 bases between the germline ends. CDR3 DNA: TGTGCCAGCAGCCTGCGGCGGGGCCGCACAGATACGCAGTATTTT. It codes for CASSLRRGRTDTQYF.

V and J are TRBV5-1 and TRBJ1-2, with 7 positions matching TRBD1. The trim removed 4 bases at V and 4 bases at J, leaving 7 bases unmatched. The CDR3 spans 14 residues. CDR1 and CDR2 from the germline V gene are SGHRS and YFSETQ. CDR3 coding DNA: TGCGCCAGCAGCCCCCAGGGGGAGGGCTATGGCTACACCTTC. It is translated as CASSPQGEGYGYTF.

As concerns this clonotype: A much larger clonotype is one base distant, so this may be a read error. The V call is TRBV24-1, the J call TRBJ2-4; 10 positions match TRBD2. CDR1 and CDR2 (germline): KGHDR, SFDVKD. The CDR3 has 14 residues. The junction had 11 bases not matched to a gene; V was cut back by 6 bases and J by 13 bases. The CDR3 DNA is TGTGCCACCAGTACTAGCGGGGCCGACAATGAGCAGTACTTC. Translating it yields CATSTSGADNEQYF.

This clonotype was picked up a small number of times. The gene calls are TRBV6-1 and TRBJ1-3; tentative D call: TRBD1 (5 bases). The length of the CDR3 is 14 residues. The ends were cut back, 7 bases at V and 5 bases at J, with 15 bases in the middle. The germline V gene has CDR1 MNHNS and CDR2 SASEGT. The CDR3 DNA reads TGTGCCAGCACCATCTCTCCAGGGCGAAACACCATATATTTT. This translates into CASTISPGRNTIYF.

This clonotype was seen at least ten times. J is TRBJ2-7 and V is TRBV5-1; a weak D match, TRBD1 (6 bases). This CDR3 has 14 amino acids. V was cut by 4 bases and J by 6 bases, with 17 bases left in between. Per the germline V gene, CDR1 is SGHRS and CDR2 is YFSETQ. The CDR3 bases are TGCGCCAGCAGCCGATCTCGACAGGTTGCCGAGCAGTACTTC. It specifies CASSRSRQVAEQYF. Full variable domain (rest looked up from reference TRBV5-1 and TRBJ2-7): KAGVTQTPRYLIKTRGQQVTLSCSPISGHRSVSWYQQTPGQGLQFLFEYFSETQRNKGNFPGRFSGRQFSNSRSEMNVSTLELGDSALYLCASSRSRQVAEQYFGPGTRLTVT.